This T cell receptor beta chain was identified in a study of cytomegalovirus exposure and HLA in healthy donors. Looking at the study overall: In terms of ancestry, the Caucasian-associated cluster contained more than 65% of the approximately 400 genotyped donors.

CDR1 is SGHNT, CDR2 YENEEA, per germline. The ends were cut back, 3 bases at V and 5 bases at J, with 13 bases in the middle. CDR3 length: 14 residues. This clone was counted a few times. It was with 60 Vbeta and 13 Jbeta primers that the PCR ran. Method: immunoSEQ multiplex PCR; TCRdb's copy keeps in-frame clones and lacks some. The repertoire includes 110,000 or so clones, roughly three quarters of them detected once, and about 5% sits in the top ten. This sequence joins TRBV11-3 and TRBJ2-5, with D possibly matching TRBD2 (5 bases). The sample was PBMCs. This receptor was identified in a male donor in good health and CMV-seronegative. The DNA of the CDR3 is TGTGCCAGCAGCTTGGGTGGGAGAGATGAGACCCAGTACTTC. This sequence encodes CASSLGGRDETQYF.